Listed here are 22 T cell receptor beta chains from one sample, sequenced in a study of human T cells and chemical hapten exposure. Described time point: healthy volunteer bleed at 6 weeks. Blood, whole and unfractionated, served as the source for total RNA extraction. TCRdb processed the RACE reads anew with MiXCR; each CDR3 protein has one entry. The sample has fewer than 100,000 distinct CDR3 sequences, around 9.4% seen once. The sample consisted of whole blood. The receptor set was obtained from a female donor in good health. Some clones in this sample may be carry-over from other donors' samples.

This clonotype was found a few times. This sequence joins TRBV10-3 and TRBJ2-7; D possibly matches TRBD1 or TRBD2 (6 bases each). The CDR3 is 18 amino acids. From germline, CDR1 is ENHRY and CDR2 SYGVKD. V lost 2 bases and J 2 bases, leaving 22 bases between the germline ends. CDR3 residues: CAISEPSGGRSSPYEQYF. The DNA for the CDR3 is TGTGCCATCAGTGAGCCGAGTGGGGGGCGAAGTTCCCCCTACGAGCAGTACTTC.

The V gene is TRBV19, the J gene TRBJ1-5; D is possibly TRBD1 (6 bases). Trimming removed 5 bases at V and 1 base at J, with 24 bases between. This CDR3 contains 19 residues. Germline V CDR1 and CDR2: LNHDA, SQIVND (reference sequence). CDR3 region: CASSSLGRGAPGSNQPQHF. As DNA, the CDR3 is TGTGCCAGTAGTTCGCTCGGTAGGGGGGCGCCGGGCAGCAATCAGCCCCAGCATTTT. Drawing the rest from reference TRBV19 and TRBJ1-5, the complete variable domain is DGGITQSPKYLFRKEGQNVTLSCEQNLNHDAMYWYRQDPGQGLRLIYYSQIVNDFQKGDIAEGYSVSREKKESFPLTVTSAQKNPTAFYLCASSSLGRGAPGSNQPQHFGDGTRLSIL.

In its sample, this clonotype was seen many times. The chain links TRBV29-1 to TRBJ2-3; D remains ambiguous. The CDR3 runs to 12 residues. CDR1 SQVTM and CDR2 ANQGSEA come from the germline V gene. Trimming cost V 5 bases and J 3 bases, with 9 bases left between them. The CDR3 here is CSVSPITDTQYF. CDR3 DNA sequence: TGCAGCGTTTCCCCCATAACAGATACGCAGTATTTT.

The table lists this clonotype with a few counts. The chain uses TRBV24-1 and TRBJ1-5; TRBD1 agrees at 9 bases. The CDR3 sequence is 13 residues long. The V gene end was trimmed by 11 bases and the J gene end by 6 bases; junction bases not matched to a gene: 7. Germline V CDR1 and CDR2: KGHDR, SFDVKD. The CDR3 loop reads CAITTGGSQPQHF. As DNA, the CDR3 is TGTGCCATAACGACAGGGGGAAGTCAGCCCCAGCATTTT.

This clonotype was observed a few times. The CDR3 region has the DNA TGTGCCAGCAGCTTCGGGACTCACACAGATACGCAGTATTTT. It translates to CASSFGTHTDTQYF. The chain is built from TRBV7-3 and TRBJ2-3, with D possibly TRBD2 on 6 matching bases. The ends were cut back, 3 bases at V and 2 bases at J, with 9 bases in the middle. Germline V lookup: CDR1 SGHTA, CDR2 FQGTGA. The CDR3 is 14 residues long.

The rearrangement uses TRBV6-2 or TRBV6-3 and TRBJ1-1; no clear D gene. The ends were cut back, 7 bases at V and 2 bases at J, with 14 bases in the middle. CDR3 length: 14 residues. Germline assignment: CDR1 MNHEY and CDR2 SVGEGT. The CDR3 here is CASTQLRPNTEAFF. DNA for the CDR3: TGTGCCAGCACCCAGCTAAGGCCTAACACTGAAGCTTTCTTT.

This clonotype has at least ten counts. The rearrangement uses TRBV7-2 and TRBJ2-5; D is possibly TRBD1 (6 bases). The V gene's germline CDR1 is SGHTA and CDR2 FQGNSA. CDR3 size: 15 residues. The V end was cut by 2 bases, the J end by 1 base, with 11 bases between. CDR3 nucleotide sequence: TGTGCCAGCAGCTTACGAACAGGGACCCAAGAGACCCAGTACTTC. The encoded protein is CASSLRTGTQETQYF.

Many counts were recorded for this clonotype. The chain joins TRBV29-1 to TRBJ2-2, with 11 bases matching TRBD2. This CDR3 has 15 amino acids. Per germline, CDR1 SQVTM and CDR2 ANQGSEA. Trimming took 0 bases from V and 6 from J; bases not matched to a gene: 3. This CDR3 is CSVEDSGGAPGELFF. CDR3 DNA: TGCAGCGTTGAAGATAGCGGGGGGGCCCCCGGGGAGCTGTTTTTT.

This clonotype was counted many times. The chain uses TRBV14 and TRBJ2-3; D not resolved. Trimming pared 1 base from V and 2 bases from J, leaving 13 bases between. The CDR3 covers 16 residues. Germline assignment: CDR1 SGHDN and CDR2 FVKESK. In nucleotides, the CDR3 is TGTGCCAGCAGCCAAGTAACCCCTCATGACACAGATACGCAGTATTTT. This sequence encodes CASSQVTPHDTDTQYF.

This clonotype showed up just a few times. The V and J genes are TRBV6-1 and TRBJ2-5, with a tentative D call TRBD2 (5 bases). Germline V gene sequence: CDR1 MNHNS, CDR2 SASEGT. This CDR3 contains 13 residues. Trimming took 7 bases from V and 5 from J, leaving 14 bases between them. CDR3 DNA sequence: TGTGCCAGCAAGGAGGACCTTCTGGAGACCCAGTACTTC. It translates to CASKEDLLETQYF.

This clonotype was picked up a small number of times. The chain couples TRBV10-3 to TRBJ2-7; the D call may be TRBD1 or TRBD2 (5 bases each). V was pared by 11 bases and J by 3 bases, with 11 bases between. Looked up from germline, CDR1 is ENHRY and CDR2 is SYGVKD. This CDR3 spans 11 amino acids. CDR3 sequence (DNA): TGTGCCTCCGGGGCAGGCTACGAGCAGTACTTC. Protein: CASGAGYEQYF.

This clonotype was detected only a few times. The rearrangement joins TRBV3-2 to TRBJ1-1; the tabulated D call, TRBD1, remains unverified against the DNA. TRBV3-2 is labeled a pseudogene. The CDR3 sequence is 16 residues long. CDR3 sequence (DNA): TGTGCCAGCAGCCAAGCCCCACAGGGGGCGAACACTGAAGCTTTCTTT. Encoded protein: CASSQAPQGANTEAFF.

This clonotype was observed a handful of times. The chain combines TRBV4-2 with TRBJ2-6; possibly TRBD1 for D (5 bases). The CDR3 is 18 amino acids. The germline gives CDR1 LGHNA, CDR2 YNFKEQ. V dropped 9 bases and J dropped 0 bases, with 21 bases sitting between them. CDR3 protein: CASSTAQGVISGANVLTF. The CDR3, as DNA: TGTGCCAGTTCGACAGCCCAGGGCGTCATCTCTGGGGCCAACGTCCTGACTTTC.

This clonotype occurred a few times. This chain uses TRBV6-5 with TRBJ2-3, with D unresolved. V shed 10 bases and J shed 1 base, with 12 bases lying between them. Germline-derived CDR1 and CDR2 are MNHEY and SVGAGI. The CDR3 is 13 residues long. The chain's CDR3 is CATTRDGTDTQYF. The CDR3 region has the DNA TGTGCCACAACAAGGGATGGCACAGATACGCAGTATTTT.

This clonotype is labeled as medium-sized. The rearrangement joins TRBV4-2 to TRBJ2-3; D may match TRBD1 or TRBD2 (6 bases each). Trimming left V 2 bases short and J 4 bases short, with 13 bases between. CDR1 is LGHNA and CDR2 is YNFKEQ in the germline V gene. The CDR3 has 15 residues. The CDR3 is CASSQSRGEADTQYF. Written as DNA, the CDR3 is TGTGCCAGCAGCCAAAGTAGGGGGGAAGCAGATACGCAGTATTTT.

This clonotype showed up many times. The chain combines TRBV6-5 with TRBJ1-6, with D hard to call. The V end was cut by 0 bases, the J end by 6 bases, with 15 bases between. CDR3 length equals 17 residues. Germline V lookup: CDR1 MNHEY, CDR2 SVGAGI. CDR3 DNA: TGTGCCAGCAGTTACTCGATCCTGCAAACCCTTAATTCACCCCTCCACTTT. Residues: CASSYSILQTLNSPLHF.

This clonotype was counted ten times or more. This sequence joins TRBV5-4 and TRBJ2-6, with D perhaps matching TRBD1 (6 bases). Germline V CDR1 and CDR2: SGHNT, YYREEE (reference sequence). This CDR3 is built from 15 residues. The DNA for the CDR3 is TGTGCTACCCACAGGGCCTACTCTGGGGCCAACGTCCTGACTTTC. Translation gives CATHRAYSGANVLTF.

This clonotype was observed a handful of times. The rearrangement joins TRBV6-6 to TRBJ2-3, with D possibly called TRBD1 or TRBD2 (5 bases each). Per germline, CDR1 MNHNY and CDR2 SVGAGI (reference sequence). This CDR3 spans 14 amino acids. V lost 2 bases and J lost 1, with 7 bases in between. Here the CDR3 DNA reads TGTGCCAGCAGTTACAAGGGACGCACAGATACGCAGTATTTT. This gives the protein CASSYKGRTDTQYF.

This clonotype was recorded many times. V and J are TRBV20-1 and TRBJ1-4; 9 bases are a match to TRBD1. Germline V gene data show CDR1 as DFQATT and CDR2 as SNEGSKA (reference sequence). This CDR3 comprises 14 residues. Germline trimming cut 0 bases from V and 8 bases from J; bases unmatched to any gene: 4. CDR3 DNA: TGCAGTGCTAGAGAACCAGGACAGGGGGAAAAACTGTTTTTT. Translated, it gives CSAREPGQGEKLFF.

This clonotype was observed at least ten times. The chain is built from TRBV28 and TRBJ2-1; D is uncertain. This CDR3 has 14 residues. Germline CDR1 MDHEN, CDR2 SYDVKM. The V and J ends lost 4 bases and 7 bases respectively, with 14 bases between them. CDR3 coding DNA: TGTGCCAGCAGTTCTCCCCCCCGGCGGAATGAGCAGTTCTTC. Translated: CASSSPPRRNEQFF. Drawing the rest from reference TRBV28 and TRBJ2-1, the complete variable domain is DVKVTQSSRYLVKRTGEKVFLECVQDMDHENMFWYRQDPGLGLRLIYFSYDVKMKEKGDIPEGYSVSREKKERFSLILESASTNQTSMYLCASSSPPRRNEQFFGPGTRLTVL.

The sample holds a few counts of this clonotype. The chain employs TRBV3-1 and TRBJ1-1, with 7 nucleotides matching TRBD1. Germline CDR1 and CDR2: LGHDT and YNNKEL (reference sequence). V was clipped by 3 bases and J by 1 base; unmatched bases: 2. The CDR3 has 14 residues. Written as DNA, the CDR3 is TGTGCCAGCAGCCATCGGACAGGGAACACTGAAGCTTTCTTT. Amino acid sequence: CASSHRTGNTEAFF.

The chain joins TRBV3-1 to TRBJ2-7; 7 bases align to TRBD1. Germline lookup yields CDR1 LGHDT and CDR2 YNNKEL (reference sequence). This CDR3 has 17 residues. The V gene end was trimmed by 4 bases and the J gene end by 2 bases; junction bases not matched to a gene: 14. This chain's CDR3 is CASSPRRPGTVTYEQYF. CDR3 coding DNA: TGTGCCAGCAGCCCGAGGCGCCCCGGGACAGTCACCTACGAGCAGTACTTC.